A selection of T cell receptor beta chains follows, all from one sample in a study of blood T cell repertoires in COVID-19. The data were produced by immunoSEQ multiplex PCR, yet TCRdb's version contains in-frame clones alone and is incomplete. The data hold some 300,000 clones, with about 88% observed a single time. Source material: peripheral blood. Receptors were obtained from a man in his sixties or seventies with acute or convalescent COVID-19. Both conserved end residues are trimmed from each CDR3.

j_call: TRBJ1-1; v_call: TRBV5-1; cdr3_aa: ARNPIATGAIAEAF
j_call: TRBJ2-1; v_call: TRBV7-9; cdr3_aa: ASSLGTSGEGEQF
j_call: TRBJ1-5; v_call: TRBV7-2; cdr3_aa: ASSLEVGRGRNQPQH
j_call: TRBJ1-5; v_call: TRBV3-1/TRBV3-2; cdr3_aa: ASSYGQGSNQPQH
j_call: TRBJ1-2; v_call: TRBV7-2; cdr3_aa: ASSSRQGASYGYT
j_call: TRBJ2-3; v_call: TRBV6-6; cdr3_aa: ASTLGGTSTDTQY
j_call: TRBJ1-4; v_call: TRBV6-5; cdr3_aa: ASSGTVSKAF
j_call: TRBJ1-5; v_call: TRBV19; cdr3_aa: ASTPQGNQPQH
j_call: TRBJ1-5; v_call: TRBV19; cdr3_aa: ASHYRDIDQPQH
j_call: TRBJ2-2; v_call: TRBV5-1; cdr3_aa: ASRFGVRGRVTGELF
j_call: TRBJ2-1; v_call: TRBV19; cdr3_aa: ASRAKHAGGSIRNEQF
j_call: TRBJ2-3; v_call: TRBV10-3; cdr3_aa: AISESGQGAWHLAVYTQY
j_call: TRBJ2-7; v_call: TRBV19; cdr3_aa: ASSTTSAGSYEQY
j_call: TRBJ2-7; v_call: TRBV7-9; cdr3_aa: ASSTILRGTFTYEQY
j_call: TRBJ2-5; v_call: TRBV28; cdr3_aa: ASSPLGLAGGVQETQY
j_call: TRBJ2-7; v_call: TRBV5-5; cdr3_aa: ASSLQGDEQY
j_call: TRBJ2-7; v_call: TRBV28; cdr3_aa: ASRLAGPGEQY
j_call: TRBJ2-1; v_call: TRBV28; cdr3_aa: GSGGVSYNEQF
j_call: TRBJ2-7; v_call: TRBV7-9; cdr3_aa: ASSRQGSQY
j_call: TRBJ2-3; v_call: TRBV4-2; cdr3_aa: ASSQDPKTTTDTQY
j_call: TRBJ2-1; v_call: TRBV19; cdr3_aa: ASSIEGLAGNNEQF
j_call: TRBJ2-1; v_call: TRBV7-2; cdr3_aa: ASSFASVSYNEQF
j_call: TRBJ1-1; v_call: TRBV28; cdr3_aa: ASTDGGNLNTEAF
j_call: TRBJ1-6; v_call: TRBV5-4; cdr3_aa: ASSLGFGDSPLH
j_call: TRBJ2-7; v_call: TRBV28; cdr3_aa: ASSGRGGKSYEQY
j_call: TRBJ1-2; v_call: TRBV28; cdr3_aa: ASSSQRYGYT
j_call: TRBJ1-5; v_call: TRBV5-5; cdr3_aa: ASSLEGVSNQPQH
j_call: TRBJ2-5; v_call: TRBV2; cdr3_aa: ASSETPGGGETQY
j_call: TRBJ2-2; v_call: TRBV5-1; cdr3_aa: ASSLSASGLNTGELF
j_call: TRBJ2-2; v_call: TRBV24-1; cdr3_aa: ATSDSPGRQGDDTGELF
j_call: TRBJ1-6; v_call: TRBV25-1; cdr3_aa: ASSEPGQGNSPLH
j_call: TRBJ2-2; v_call: TRBV10-3; cdr3_aa: AINAGDFNGELF
j_call: TRBJ2-7; v_call: TRBV9; cdr3_aa: ASSQGGQGNEQY